A selection of T cell receptor beta chains follows, all from one sample in a study of blood T cell repertoires in COVID-19. The method was immunoSEQ multiplex PCR; TCRdb's version includes in-frame clones alone and lacks a portion of them. Found here are more than 100,000 clones, around 89% of them singletons; the top ten hold roughly 18%. Input material: peripheral blood. All receptors come from a man in his fifties or sixties with active or convalescent COVID-19. CDR3s include the opening cysteine and the closing phenylalanine or tryptophan. Fields, in order: V gene, D gene, J gene, CDR3 length, clone size, CDR3 protein, CDR3 DNA. D genes are given only for firm matches. Not all rows give a size; the values are once, few, many and, for expanded clones, a class.

V: TRBV12-3/TRBV12-4
D: -
J: TRBJ1-1
length: 13
size: -
CDR3: CASSFEGNTEAFF
DNA: TGTGCCAGCAGTTTCGAGGGAAACACTGAAGCTTTCTTT

V: TRBV2
D: TRBD2
J: TRBJ2-1
length: 17
size: -
CDR3: CASSGGTSGRDYNEQFF
DNA: TGTGCCAGCAGTGGGGGGACTAGCGGGAGGGACTACAATGAGCAGTTCTTC

V: TRBV19
D: TRBD1
J: TRBJ2-5
length: 15
size: -
CDR3: CASSGAGTGQETQYF
DNA: TGTGCCAGTAGCGGAGCCGGGACAGGACAAGAGACCCAGTACTTC

V: TRBV4-3
D: -
J: TRBJ2-3
length: 16
size: -
CDR3: CASSQDSTGSTDTQYF
DNA: TGCGCCAGCAGCCAAGATTCAACAGGGAGCACAGATACGCAGTATTTT

V: TRBV30
D: -
J: TRBJ1-3
length: 14
size: once
CDR3: CAWSVSGGGNTIYF
DNA: TGTGCCTGGAGTGTTTCGGGGGGTGGAAACACCATATATTTT

V: TRBV3-1/TRBV3-2
D: TRBD1
J: TRBJ1-3
length: 15
size: -
CDR3: CASSQPTGYGNTIYF
DNA: TGTGCCAGCAGCCAACCGACAGGGTATGGAAACACCATATATTTT

V: TRBV12-3/TRBV12-4
D: TRBD1
J: TRBJ2-7
length: 13
size: -
CDR3: CASRLQGKYEQYF
DNA: TGTGCCAGCAGACTACAGGGGAAATACGAGCAGTACTTC

V: TRBV28
D: TRBD1
J: TRBJ2-1
length: 15
size: few
CDR3: CASTNRGTGKFEQFF
DNA: TGTGCCAGCACCAATCGGGGGACAGGGAAATTTGAGCAGTTCTTC

V: TRBV4-1
D: TRBD2
J: TRBJ2-3
length: 16
size: -
CDR3: CASSQRLAGGGDTQYF
DNA: TGCGCCAGCAGCCAAAGACTAGCGGGGGGGGGAGATACGCAGTATTTT

V: TRBV5-5
D: -
J: TRBJ2-1
length: 18
size: -
CDR3: CASSLEGTPASSYNEQFF
DNA: TGTGCCAGCAGCTTGGAAGGGACTCCCGCGAGCTCCTACAATGAGCAGTTCTTC

V: TRBV5-1
D: -
J: TRBJ2-5
length: 17
size: -
CDR3: CASSLGLAPGGQETQYF
DNA: TGCGCCAGCAGCTTGGGGCTAGCGCCAGGGGGCCAAGAGACCCAGTACTTC

V: TRBV27
D: TRBD1
J: TRBJ1-5
length: 14
size: -
CDR3: CASSPTPDREPQHF
DNA: TGTGCCAGCAGTCCGACCCCCGACAGGGAGCCCCAGCATTTT

V: TRBV5-1
D: TRBD2
J: TRBJ2-2
length: 17
size: -
CDR3: CASSLSQGRGGTGELFF
DNA: TGCGCCAGCAGCTTGTCCCAAGGACGGGGGGGCACCGGGGAGCTGTTTTTT

V: TRBV14
D: TRBD1
J: TRBJ1-3
length: 15
size: -
CDR3: CASSRQGMEGNTIYF
DNA: TGTGCCAGCAGCCGACAGGGCATGGAGGGAAACACCATATATTTT

V: TRBV7-6
D: -
J: TRBJ1-3
length: 15
size: -
CDR3: CASSRTADSGNTIYF
DNA: TGTGCCAGCAGCCGAACAGCCGACTCTGGAAACACCATATATTTT

V: TRBV28
D: TRBD2
J: TRBJ2-7
length: 15
size: once
CDR3: CASSLSGGRRNEQYF
DNA: TGTGCCAGCAGTTTATCAGGCGGGAGGCGGAACGAGCAGTACTTC

V: TRBV6-5
D: TRBD1
J: TRBJ2-7
length: 13
size: -
CDR3: CASRPGQGYEQYF
DNA: TGTGCCAGCAGACCGGGACAGGGTTACGAGCAGTACTTC

V: TRBV4-2
D: TRBD2
J: TRBJ2-1
length: 15
size: -
CDR3: CASSQEGPGGYEQFF
DNA: TGTGCCAGCAGCCAAGAAGGCCCGGGGGGTTATGAGCAGTTCTTC

V: TRBV15
D: TRBD2
J: TRBJ2-1
length: 16
size: -
CDR3: CATSRGGTSSYNEQFF
DNA: TGTGCCACCAGCAGAGGGGGGACTAGCTCCTACAATGAGCAGTTCTTC

V: TRBV5-6
D: TRBD1
J: TRBJ1-2
length: 17
size: once
CDR3: CASSSRDRGAFGYGYTF
DNA: TGTGCCAGCAGCTCCCGGGACAGGGGTGCCTTTGGATATGGCTACACCTTC

V: TRBV30
D: -
J: TRBJ2-2
length: 13
size: -
CDR3: CACAGYNTGELFF
DNA: TGTGCCTGCGCAGGGTATAACACCGGGGAGCTGTTTTTT

V: TRBV11-2
D: TRBD1
J: TRBJ2-7
length: 14
size: -
CDR3: CASSLEDRAHEQYF
DNA: TGTGCCAGCAGCTTGGAGGACAGGGCCCACGAGCAGTACTTC

V: TRBV9
D: -
J: TRBJ1-4
length: 15
size: few
CDR3: CASSVEGLGSEKLFF
DNA: TGTGCCAGCAGCGTAGAAGGTTTGGGGAGTGAAAAACTGTTTTTT

V: TRBV6-1
D: TRBD1
J: TRBJ1-2
length: 15
size: -
CDR3: CASSDRRGLNYGYTF
DNA: TGTGCCAGCAGTGATCGCAGGGGGCTGAACTATGGCTACACCTTC

V: TRBV6-5
D: -
J: TRBJ2-7
length: 11
size: once
CDR3: CASGRGYEQYF
DNA: TGTGCCAGCGGCCGGGGGTACGAGCAGTACTTC

V: TRBV4-2
D: -
J: TRBJ2-3
length: 15
size: -
CDR3: CASSRTGPSTDTQYF
DNA: TGTGCCAGCAGCCGCACAGGGCCGAGCACAGATACGCAGTATTTT

V: TRBV3-1/TRBV3-2
D: -
J: TRBJ2-4
length: 13
size: -
CDR3: CASSQDLKNIQYF
DNA: TGTGCCAGCAGCCAAGACCTTAAAAACATTCAGTACTTC